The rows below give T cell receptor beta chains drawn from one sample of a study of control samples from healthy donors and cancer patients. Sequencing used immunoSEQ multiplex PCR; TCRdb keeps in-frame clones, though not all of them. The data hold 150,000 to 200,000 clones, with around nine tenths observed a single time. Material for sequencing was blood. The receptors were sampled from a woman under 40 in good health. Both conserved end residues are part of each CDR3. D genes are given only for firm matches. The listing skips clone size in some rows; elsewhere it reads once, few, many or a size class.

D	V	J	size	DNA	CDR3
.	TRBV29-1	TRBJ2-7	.	TGCAGCGTTGAGGGCAGGGCCCCCTACGAGCAGTACTTC	CSVEGRAPYEQYF
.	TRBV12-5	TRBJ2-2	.	TGTGCTAGTGGTTTGGTAGTGGGGGCCTCGTGGACCGGGGAGCTGTTTTTT	CASGLVVGASWTGELFF
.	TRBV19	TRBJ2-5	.	TGTGCCAGTGGGCCGGGCCAAGGGGACCAAGAGACCCAGTACTTC	CASGPGQGDQETQYF
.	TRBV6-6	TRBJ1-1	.	TGTGCCAGCAGCCCCCAAGCAGGACTTAAAGCTTTCTTT	CASSPQAGLKAFF
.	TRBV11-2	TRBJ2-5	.	TGTGCCAGCAGCTTAGGGGAAAAAGAGACCCAGTACTTC	CASSLGEKETQYF
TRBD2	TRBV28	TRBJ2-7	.	TGTGCCAGCAGTTTCCTGCGGGAGGTCCCCTACGAGCAGTACTTC	CASSFLREVPYEQYF
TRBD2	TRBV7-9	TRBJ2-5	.	TGTGCCAGCAGCCCCCGGGGTAGCGGGGGCCCCTTCCAAGAGACCCAGTACTTC	CASSPRGSGGPFQETQYF
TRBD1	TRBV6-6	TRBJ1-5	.	TGTGCCAGCAGAGCTCAGGGGGAAAGCAATCAGCCCCAGCATTTT	CASRAQGESNQPQHF
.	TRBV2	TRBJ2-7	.	TGTGCCAGCAGTTATTATACAGTCTCCTACGAGCAGTACTTC	CASSYYTVSYEQYF
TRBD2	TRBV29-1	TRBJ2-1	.	TGCAGCGTTGAAGGCCTGGGGGGGAGCTCCTACAATGAGCAGTTCTTC	CSVEGLGGSSYNEQFF
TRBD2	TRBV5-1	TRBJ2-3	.	TGCGCCAGCAGCTTGGAACTAGCGGGGGGGGATACGCAGTATTTT	CASSLELAGGDTQYF
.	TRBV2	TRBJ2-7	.	TGTGCCAGCAGGGACCAGGGTTCCCACGAGCAGTACTTC	CASRDQGSHEQYF
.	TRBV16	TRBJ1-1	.	TGTGCCAGCAGCCAACAAGGGAGCCCAAACACTGAAGCTTTCTTT	CASSQQGSPNTEAFF
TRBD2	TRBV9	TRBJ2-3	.	TGTGCCAGCAGCGGTTCAGCGGGGAGCACAGATACGCAGTATTTT	CASSGSAGSTDTQYF
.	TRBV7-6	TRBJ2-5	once	TGTGCCAGCAGCTTAAACGTTTTTGATCCGAAGACCCAGTACTTC	CASSLNVFDPKTQYF
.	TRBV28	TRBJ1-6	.	TGTGCCAGCAGTAGTTGGCCACCCCTCCACTTT	CASSSWPPLHF
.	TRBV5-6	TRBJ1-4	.	TGTGCCAGCAGCTTGTTCGTTTCGGGGTTTGGTGAAAAACTGTTTTTT	CASSLFVSGFGEKLFF
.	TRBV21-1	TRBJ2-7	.	TGTGCCAGCAGCCGACAGGGGGCGGTCTACGAGCAGTACTTC	CASSRQGAVYEQYF
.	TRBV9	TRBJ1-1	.	TGTGCCAGCAGCCCCTGGAGTTCGACTGAAGCTTTCTTT	CASSPWSSTEAFF
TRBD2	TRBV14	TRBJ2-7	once	TGTGCCAGCAGCCAAGATGTGGGACTAGCGGGAGGAGGCGCCTACGAGCAGTACTTC	CASSQDVGLAGGGAYEQYF
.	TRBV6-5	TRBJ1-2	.	TGTGCCAGCAGCAAAGCACAGGGACCTGGCTATGGCTACACCTTC	CASSKAQGPGYGYTF
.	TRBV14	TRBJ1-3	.	TGTGCCAGCGGACAGATTGGAAACACCATATATTTT	CASGQIGNTIYF
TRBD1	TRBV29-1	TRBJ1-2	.	TGCAGCGTTTGGTCTTCGGGACAGGCATTACCTCCTAACTATGGCTACACCTTC	CSVWSSGQALPPNYGYTF